The rows below give T cell receptor beta chains drawn from one sample of a study of T-cell reconstitution after alpha-beta-depleted transplantation in children. TCRdb itself ran the PCR reads through MiXCR, one entry per CDR3 protein. The profile shows roughly 570,000 distinct CDR3 sequences, over 25% of them singletons. The source was PBMCs, collected before TCRalphabeta/CD19-depleted stem cell transplant. Receptor source: a boy in the first two years of life with Wiskott-Aldrich syndrome, due to receive a stem cell transplant. The CDR3 runs from the conserved cysteine through the conserved F or W. Each record gives: CDR3 protein, CDR3 DNA, J gene, D gene, V gene, clone size. The D gene is left open where the match is weak. Not all rows give a size; the values are once, few, many and, for expanded clones, a class.

cdr3_aa: CASSQDGKGANEKLFF
cdr3_nt: TGTGCCAGCAGCCAAGATGGAAAAGGGGCTAATGAAAAACTGTTTTTT
j_call: TRBJ1-4
d_call: NA
v_call: TRBV3-1
clone_size: NA

cdr3_aa: CASSAGTGYYYGYTF
cdr3_nt: TGTGCCAGCAGCGCCGGGACAGGGTATTACTATGGCTACACCTTC
j_call: TRBJ1-2
d_call: TRBD1
v_call: TRBV12-3/TRBV12-4
clone_size: few

cdr3_aa: CSVEVDRVDYGYTF
cdr3_nt: TGCAGCGTTGAGGTGGACAGGGTCGACTATGGCTACACCTTC
j_call: TRBJ1-2
d_call: TRBD1
v_call: TRBV29-1
clone_size: NA

cdr3_aa: CASSFLAGGSTYNEQFF
cdr3_nt: TGTGCCAGCAGTTTCCTAGCGGGAGGGTCCACCTACAATGAGCAGTTCTTC
j_call: TRBJ2-1
d_call: TRBD2
v_call: TRBV12-3/TRBV12-4
clone_size: few

cdr3_aa: CSVLTGATEAFF
cdr3_nt: TGCAGCGTTCTGACAGGGGCCACTGAAGCTTTCTTT
j_call: TRBJ1-1
d_call: TRBD1
v_call: TRBV29-1
clone_size: NA

cdr3_aa: CASSLYVWTEAFF
cdr3_nt: TGTGCCAGCAGCTTGTACGTCTGGACTGAAGCTTTCTTT
j_call: TRBJ1-1
d_call: NA
v_call: TRBV5-6
clone_size: few

cdr3_aa: CATSDPSGDYNEQFF
cdr3_nt: TGTGCCACCAGTGATCCCAGCGGGGATTACAATGAGCAGTTCTTC
j_call: TRBJ2-1
d_call: TRBD2
v_call: TRBV24-1
clone_size: NA

cdr3_aa: CASRSAVNTEAFF
cdr3_nt: TGTGCCAGCAGATCGGCAGTGAACACTGAAGCTTTCTTT
j_call: TRBJ1-1
d_call: NA
v_call: TRBV12-3/TRBV12-4
clone_size: NA

cdr3_aa: CASSPEDTNLYEQYF
cdr3_nt: TGTGCCAGCTCACCAGAAGACACCAACTTATACGAGCAGTACTTC
j_call: TRBJ2-7
d_call: NA
v_call: TRBV18
clone_size: NA

cdr3_aa: CASSQTPGSTEAFF
cdr3_nt: TGTGCCAGCAGCCAAACCCCGGGGAGCACTGAAGCTTTCTTT
j_call: TRBJ1-1
d_call: NA
v_call: TRBV3-1
clone_size: few

cdr3_aa: CASSLRGWFGGSYNEQFF
cdr3_nt: TGTGCCAGCAGTTTACGGGGGTGGTTTGGAGGCTCCTACAATGAGCAGTTCTTC
j_call: TRBJ2-1
d_call: NA
v_call: TRBV27
clone_size: NA

cdr3_aa: CSVRTETLAKNIQYF
cdr3_nt: TGCAGCGTCAGGACGGAAACATTAGCCAAAAACATTCAGTACTTC
j_call: TRBJ2-4
d_call: NA
v_call: TRBV29-1
clone_size: NA

cdr3_aa: CASSAQGYNEQFF
cdr3_nt: TGTGCCAGCAGTGCCCAGGGGTACAATGAGCAGTTCTTC
j_call: TRBJ2-1
d_call: NA
v_call: TRBV12-3/TRBV12-4
clone_size: few

cdr3_aa: CASSSGSSGNTIYF
cdr3_nt: TGTGCCAGCAGTTCAGGGTCCTCTGGAAACACCATATATTTT
j_call: TRBJ1-3
d_call: NA
v_call: TRBV12-3/TRBV12-4
clone_size: NA

cdr3_aa: CASSRRREQETQYF
cdr3_nt: TGTGCCAGCAGCCGCAGGCGGGAGCAAGAGACCCAGTACTTC
j_call: TRBJ2-5
d_call: TRBD2
v_call: TRBV28
clone_size: NA

cdr3_aa: CAIRSGTSPNEQFF
cdr3_nt: TGTGCCATTAGATCCGGGACTAGCCCCAATGAGCAGTTCTTC
j_call: TRBJ2-1
d_call: TRBD2
v_call: TRBV10-3
clone_size: few

cdr3_aa: CATSRDVGYEQYF
cdr3_nt: TGTGCCACCAGCAGGGACGTGGGCTACGAGCAGTACTTC
j_call: TRBJ2-7
d_call: NA
v_call: TRBV15
clone_size: few

cdr3_aa: CAISVGGAGELFF
cdr3_nt: TGTGCCATCAGTGTTGGGGGAGCCGGGGAGCTGTTTTTT
j_call: TRBJ2-2
d_call: NA
v_call: TRBV10-3
clone_size: few

cdr3_aa: CASSPVGGRGVNYGYTF
cdr3_nt: TGTGCCAGCAGTCCCGTTGGGGGGCGGGGGGTTAACTATGGCTACACCTTC
j_call: TRBJ1-2
d_call: NA
v_call: TRBV28
clone_size: NA

cdr3_aa: CSVGQGTGANVLTF
cdr3_nt: TGCAGCGTTGGCCAGGGAACTGGGGCCAACGTCCTGACTTTC
j_call: TRBJ2-6
d_call: NA
v_call: TRBV29-1
clone_size: NA

cdr3_aa: CSARGWEGPFDNEQFF
cdr3_nt: TGCAGTGCTAGGGGGTGGGAGGGCCCGTTCGACAATGAGCAGTTCTTC
j_call: TRBJ2-1
d_call: TRBD2
v_call: TRBV20-1
clone_size: few

cdr3_aa: CASGPRTGKNQETQYF
cdr3_nt: TGCGCCAGCGGGCCACGGACAGGAAAAAACCAAGAGACCCAGTACTTC
j_call: TRBJ2-5
d_call: TRBD1
v_call: TRBV5-1
clone_size: NA

cdr3_aa: CSARTGTSPLHF
cdr3_nt: TGCAGTGCCCGGACAGGGACTTCACCCCTCCACTTT
j_call: TRBJ1-6
d_call: TRBD1
v_call: TRBV20-1
clone_size: NA

cdr3_aa: CASSPWDRLNTEAFF
cdr3_nt: TGCGCCAGCAGCCCGTGGGACAGATTGAACACTGAAGCTTTCTTT
j_call: TRBJ1-1
d_call: TRBD1
v_call: TRBV5-1
clone_size: NA

cdr3_aa: CSVGSDEQYF
cdr3_nt: TGCAGCGTTGGGTCTGATGAGCAGTACTTC
j_call: TRBJ2-7
d_call: NA
v_call: TRBV29-1
clone_size: many

cdr3_aa: CATSRMNTEAFF
cdr3_nt: TGTGCCACCAGTCGTATGAACACTGAAGCTTTCTTT
j_call: TRBJ1-1
d_call: NA
v_call: TRBV15
clone_size: NA

cdr3_aa: CASSLGSAGPSGNTIYF
cdr3_nt: TGTGCCAGCAGTTTAGGGTCCGCAGGACCCTCTGGAAACACCATATATTTT
j_call: TRBJ1-3
d_call: NA
v_call: TRBV28
clone_size: few

cdr3_aa: CSARTGPNEQFF
cdr3_nt: TGCAGTGCGAGGACGGGACCCAATGAGCAGTTCTTC
j_call: TRBJ2-1
d_call: NA
v_call: TRBV20-1
clone_size: few

cdr3_aa: CASSQRTSGRYDEQFF
cdr3_nt: TGCGCCAGCAGCCAGAGGACTAGCGGGAGGTACGATGAGCAGTTCTTC
j_call: TRBJ2-1
d_call: TRBD2
v_call: TRBV4-1
clone_size: few

cdr3_aa: CASRHGLADYEQYF
cdr3_nt: TGCGCCAGCAGACATGGGCTAGCAGACTACGAGCAGTACTTC
j_call: TRBJ2-7
d_call: NA
v_call: TRBV5-1
clone_size: few

cdr3_aa: CASSLAGQGTANTGELFF
cdr3_nt: TGCGCCAGCAGCTTGGCCGGACAGGGGACCGCGAACACCGGGGAGCTGTTTTTT
j_call: TRBJ2-2
d_call: TRBD1
v_call: TRBV5-1
clone_size: few

cdr3_aa: CASSSREVEQFF
cdr3_nt: TGCGCCAGCAGCTCCCGGGAGGTTGAGCAGTTCTTC
j_call: TRBJ2-1
d_call: TRBD2
v_call: TRBV5-1
clone_size: NA

cdr3_aa: CATSLDRVNNEQFF
cdr3_nt: TGTGCCACCAGCTTGGACAGGGTCAACAATGAGCAGTTCTTC
j_call: TRBJ2-1
d_call: TRBD1
v_call: TRBV15
clone_size: NA

cdr3_aa: CASSFGQGSFGNEQFF
cdr3_nt: TGTGCCAGCAGCTTCGGACAGGGGTCCTTCGGGAATGAGCAGTTCTTC
j_call: TRBJ2-1
d_call: TRBD1
v_call: TRBV9
clone_size: NA

cdr3_aa: CASSLAGAGGEQYF
cdr3_nt: TGCGCCAGCAGCTTAGCGGGAGCGGGGGGCGAGCAGTACTTC
j_call: TRBJ2-7
d_call: TRBD2
v_call: TRBV5-1
clone_size: few

cdr3_aa: CASSQHGPFYEQYF
cdr3_nt: TGTGCCAGCAGCCAACACGGACCCTTCTACGAGCAGTACTTC
j_call: TRBJ2-7
d_call: NA
v_call: TRBV5-6
clone_size: few

cdr3_aa: CASSFTSVTGGRNEQFF
cdr3_nt: TGCGCCAGCAGCTTCACGTCCGTTACGGGAGGTCGGAATGAGCAGTTCTTC
j_call: TRBJ2-1
d_call: TRBD2
v_call: TRBV5-1
clone_size: many

cdr3_aa: CASSQASTGGSMNTEAFF
cdr3_nt: TGCGCCAGCAGCCAAGCGTCGACAGGGGGGTCTATGAACACTGAAGCTTTCTTT
j_call: TRBJ1-1
d_call: TRBD1
v_call: TRBV4-1
clone_size: few

cdr3_aa: CAILAGGRVTGELFF
cdr3_nt: TGTGCCATCCTGGCTGGGGGACGGGTCACCGGGGAGCTGTTTTTT
j_call: TRBJ2-2
d_call: NA
v_call: TRBV28
clone_size: NA

cdr3_aa: CAWSAGVAGELFF
cdr3_nt: TGTGCCTGGAGTGCGGGGGTTGCCGGGGAGCTGTTTTTT
j_call: TRBJ2-2
d_call: NA
v_call: TRBV30
clone_size: NA

cdr3_aa: CASSLFRQMEAFF
cdr3_nt: TGCGCCAGCAGCTTGTTTCGCCAGATGGAAGCTTTCTTT
j_call: TRBJ1-1
d_call: NA
v_call: TRBV5-1
clone_size: few

cdr3_aa: CASSSPHHRGNSYEQYF
cdr3_nt: TGCGCCAGCAGCTCCCCCCACCACAGGGGAAACTCCTACGAGCAGTACTTC
j_call: TRBJ2-7
d_call: TRBD1
v_call: TRBV5-1
clone_size: NA

cdr3_aa: CASSGGDSRSYNEQFF
cdr3_nt: TGCGCCAGCAGCGGCGGGGACAGTCGCTCCTACAATGAGCAGTTCTTC
j_call: TRBJ2-1
d_call: NA
v_call: TRBV5-1
clone_size: few

cdr3_aa: CSARVTENTEAFF
cdr3_nt: TGCAGTGCTAGAGTGACAGAGAACACTGAAGCTTTCTTT
j_call: TRBJ1-1
d_call: NA
v_call: TRBV20-1
clone_size: NA

cdr3_aa: CSASISPSTGQPQHF
cdr3_nt: TGCAGTGCTAGTATTTCACCTTCTACAGGCCAGCCCCAGCATTTT
j_call: TRBJ1-5
d_call: NA
v_call: TRBV20-1
clone_size: few

cdr3_aa: CASTLTSGYNEQFF
cdr3_nt: TGCGCCAGCACCCTGACTAGCGGATACAATGAGCAGTTCTTC
j_call: TRBJ2-1
d_call: TRBD2
v_call: TRBV5-1
clone_size: many